The 19 T cell receptor beta chains in this list originate from one sample, sequenced in a study of blood T cell repertoires in COVID-19. The repertoire was sequenced with immunoSEQ multiplex PCR; TCRdb's copy has only in-frame clones and lacks some. Of approximately 200,000 clones listed, roughly 87% are singletons. Sequencing was performed on PBMCs or T cells enriched from blood (not recorded which). These receptor sequences come from a young man with acute COVID-19.

This chain uses TRBV3-1 (or the pseudogene TRBV3-2) with TRBJ1-1; D uncertain. V was cut by 1 base and J by 9 bases, with 9 bases left in between. The CDR3 totals 12 residues. CDR1 is LGHDT, CDR2 YNNKEL, per germline (reference sequence). CDR3 in DNA: TGTGCCAGCAGCCAAGGGAGGGTTCAAGCTTTCTTT. It yields the protein CASSQGRVQAFF.

J is TRBJ2-7 and V is TRBV28, with TRBD2 identical over 14 bases. With V trimmed by 5 bases and J by 0 bases, 6 bases remained unmatched. The CDR3 runs 17 residues. Germline V CDR1 and CDR2: MDHEN, SYDVKM. CDR3: CASSTMTSGRASYEQYF. CDR3 bases: TGTGCCAGCAGTACGATGACTAGCGGGAGGGCCTCCTACGAGCAGTACTTC.

The chain couples TRBV28 to TRBJ2-1; D remains ambiguous. V lost 5 bases and J 7 bases, leaving 9 bases between the germline ends. CDR3 length: 12 residues. Germline V gene data show CDR1 as MDHEN and CDR2 as SYDVKM. The CDR3 protein is CASSVPGNEQFF. As DNA, the CDR3 is TGTGCCAGCAGTGTTCCCGGGAATGAGCAGTTCTTC.

The rearrangement joins TRBV28 to TRBJ1-5; 8 positions agree with TRBD1. The CDR3 spans 14 residues. The V and J ends lost 4 bases and 6 bases, in that order; junction bases with no gene match: 5. CDR1 and CDR2 (germline): MDHEN, SYDVKM. CDR3 DNA sequence: TGTGCCAGCAGTTATGGACAGGGACGTCAGCCCCAGCATTTT. Protein sequence: CASSYGQGRQPQHF.

This clone has only a few counts. The chain links TRBV13 to TRBJ2-1; 7 bases agree with TRBD2. Germline assignment: CDR1 PRHDT and CDR2 FYEKMQ (reference sequence). This CDR3 region has 15 residues. Trimming at V came to 9 bases and at J to 12 bases, leaving 20 bases not matched to a gene. The CDR3 here is CASRGRGISGTMQFF. CDR3 sequence (DNA): TGTGCCAGTCGGGGTCGGGGAATCAGCGGGACCATGCAGTTCTTC.

This rearrangement joins TRBV10-1 to TRBJ2-6; possible D gene TRBD1, 7 bases. The CDR3 covers 17 residues. Trimming left V 2 bases short and J 0 bases short, with 11 bases between. Germline loops: CDR1 WNHNN, CDR2 SYGVQD (reference sequence). The CDR3 bases are TGCGCCAGCAGTGAGGGGGGGACAGTCTCTGGGGCCAACGTCCTGACTTTC. Its protein product is CASSEGGTVSGANVLTF.

The rearrangement uses TRBV4-2 and TRBJ1-2; 11 bases are shared with TRBD1. CDR1 is LGHNA, CDR2 YNFKEQ, per germline. J gave up 7 bases and V 8 bases, and 6 bases lay outside the gene matches. The CDR3 loop spans 13 amino acids. The CDR3 coding sequence is TGTGCCAGCGGACAGGGGGCGATGGGTGGCTACACCTTC. Amino acids: CASGQGAMGGYTF.

This chain links TRBV29-1 with TRBJ2-7; TRBD2 matches at 9 bases. The V segment lost 1 base and the J segment 2 bases; nucleotides outside the gene matches: 9. Germline lookup yields CDR1 SQVTM and CDR2 ANQGSEA. The CDR3 length is 16 residues. CDR3 DNA: TGCAGCGTTGAAGGACTAGCGGAGACCTTAACCTACGAGCAGTACTTC. This translates into CSVEGLAETLTYEQYF.

By sample share, this clone is medium-sized. This chain uses TRBV15 with TRBJ1-1, with 7 bases lining up with TRBD1. Trimming removed 3 bases from V and 0 bases from J; junction bases left unmatched: 7. There are 16 residues in the CDR3. Germline lookup yields CDR1 LNHNV and CDR2 YYDKDF (reference sequence). The DNA for the CDR3 is TGTGCCACCAGCAGGATACAGGGGCACATGAACACTGAAGCTTTCTTT. Translation: CATSRIQGHMNTEAFF.

The CDR3 nucleotides read TGTGCCAGCAGCTTGGAACGGGAGGCCGACGAGCAGTACTTC. Encoded protein: CASSLEREADEQYF. The chain carries TRBV5-4 and TRBJ2-7, with TRBD2 identical over 7 bases. The V gene's germline CDR1 is SGHNT and CDR2 YYREEE (reference sequence). V lost 0 bases and J lost 5; bases outside the gene matches: 5. The CDR3 has 14 amino acids.

The chain couples TRBV11-2 to TRBJ1-3, with D perhaps matching TRBD1 (5 bases). V dropped 5 bases and J dropped 0 bases, with 17 bases sitting between them. The germline CDR1 and CDR2 sequences are SGHAT and FQNNGV. This CDR3 is built from 17 residues. This CDR3 reads CASSDYWGDSSGNTIYF. For the CDR3, the DNA is TGTGCCAGCAGCGATTACTGGGGCGACTCCTCTGGAAACACCATATATTTT. Using reference TRBV11-2 and TRBJ1-3 for the parts outside the CDR3, the full variable domain is EAGVAQSPRYKIIEKRQSVAFWCNPISGHATLYWYQQILGQGPKLLIQFQNNGVVDDSQLPKDRFSAERLKGVDSTLKIQPAKLEDSAVYLCASSDYWGDSSGNTIYFGEGSWLTVV.

This rearrangement joins TRBV4-2 to TRBJ1-2; 10 nucleotides match TRBD1. The length of the CDR3 is 18 residues. The germline gives CDR1 LGHNA, CDR2 YNFKEQ. The V and J ends lost 0 bases and 6 bases, in that order; junction bases with no gene match: 13. The CDR3 loop reads CASSQDNLRDRGTDGYTF. In nucleotides, the CDR3 is TGTGCCAGCAGCCAAGATAATTTGCGGGACAGGGGTACGGATGGCTACACCTTC.

This clone was seen only once. The rearrangement joins TRBV27 to TRBJ1-6, with D uncertain. The V gene's germline CDR1 is MNHEY and CDR2 SMNVEV (reference sequence). The V and J ends lost 5 bases and 6 bases respectively, with 14 bases between them. This CDR3 is 15 amino acids long. CDR3 in amino acids: CASSASLRGNSPLHF. The DNA for the CDR3 is TGTGCCAGCAGTGCGTCCCTTCGGGGTAATTCACCCCTCCACTTT.

The V gene is TRBV19, the J gene TRBJ2-1, with 9 bases that match TRBD2. Trimming cost V 3 bases and J 9 bases; bases outside gene matches: 15. This CDR3 is built from 17 residues. Germline values: CDR1 LNHDA, CDR2 SQIVND (reference sequence). CDR3: CASSMMRPSGMGFEQFF. CDR3 DNA: TGTGCCAGTAGTATGATGCGTCCTAGCGGGATGGGATTTGAGCAGTTCTTC.

The gene calls are TRBV12-3 or TRBV12-4 and TRBJ2-5; 7 positions match TRBD2. The CDR3 runs 12 residues. Trimming took 6 bases from V and 5 from J; bases not matched to a gene: 3. The CDR3 sequence: CASRPGGETQYF. CDR3 DNA: TGTGCCAGCAGACCCGGGGGGGAGACCCAGTACTTC.

The chain uses TRBV28 and TRBJ2-7; D ambiguous. V shed 5 bases and J shed 5 bases, with 7 bases lying between them. The CDR3 consists of 11 residues. Germline values: CDR1 MDHEN, CDR2 SYDVKM. The CDR3 DNA sequence: TGTGCCAGCAGTCAAATAGACGAGCAGTACTTC. Its translation: CASSQIDEQYF.

The gene calls are TRBV25-1 and TRBJ2-5; 7 nucleotides align to TRBD1. The CDR3 totals 14 residues. In germline, CDR1 is MGHDK, CDR2 SYGVNS. J was trimmed by 2 bases and V by 3 bases; bases with no gene match: 3. DNA for the CDR3: TGTGCCAGCAGTGATACAGGGGAACAAGAGACCCAGTACTTC. The encoded protein is CASSDTGEQETQYF. The entire variable domain, with the rest obtained from reference TRBV25-1 and TRBJ2-5, is as follows: EADIYQTPRYLVIGTGKKITLECSQTMGHDKMYWYQQDPGMELHLIHYSYGVNSTEKGDLSSESTVSRIRTEHFPLTLESARPSHTSQYLCASSDTGEQETQYFGPGTRLLVL.

This chain uses TRBV19 with TRBJ2-2, with 7 bases fitting TRBD2. In germline, CDR1 is LNHDA, CDR2 SQIVND (reference sequence). With V trimmed by 9 bases and J by 7 bases, 14 bases remained unmatched. This CDR3 is built from 15 residues. CDR3 in DNA: TGTGCCAGCAACGCTTGGGAGGGAAATGTCGGGGAGCTGTTTTTT. This codes for CASNAWEGNVGELFF.

This chain links TRBV4-1 with TRBJ1-5, with a possible D match to TRBD1 (5 bases). Between the trimmed V and J ends, which lost 4 bases and 11 bases, there was a span of 15 bases. In germline, CDR1 is MGHRA, CDR2 YSYEKL. The CDR3 contains 13 residues. CDR3 residues: CASSPGVTGAQHF. As DNA, the CDR3 is TGCGCCAGCAGCCCGGGGGTGACGGGTGCCCAGCATTTT.